Shown below are 32 T cell receptor beta chains from a single sample sequenced in a study of CD8+ T cells in alopecia areata. cDNA reverse transcribed from extracted RNA served as the sequencing template. Assay: immunoSEQ multiplex PCR; the TCRdb copy retains only in-frame clones and omits some. The data hold some 150,000 clones, with approximately 53% observed a single time. The starting material was CD8+ T cells sorted from blood, obtained at week 0. These receptors were collected from a human donor with alopecia areata.

The J gene is TRBJ1-6, the V gene TRBV15; D gene uncertain. Between the trimmed V and J ends, which lost 3 bases and 9 bases, there was a span of 18 bases. This CDR3 spans 16 amino acids. CDR1 is LNHNV, CDR2 YYDKDF, per germline (reference sequence). CDR3 protein: CATSSVPPGGGSPLHF. In DNA form, the CDR3 reads TGTGCCACCAGCAGCGTTCCTCCTGGAGGAGGTTCACCCCTCCACTTT. The full variable domain, completed using reference TRBV15 and TRBJ1-6, is DAMVIQNPRYQVTQFGKPVTLSCSQTLNHNVMYWYQQKSSQAPKLLFHYYDKDFNNEADTPDNFQSRRPNTSFCFLDIRSPGLGDTAMYLCATSSVPPGGGSPLHFGNGTRLTVT.

The chain recombines TRBV9 with TRBJ2-2; D is unclear. The CDR3 is 12 residues long. The V end was cut by 3 bases, the J end by 7 bases, with 7 bases between. Germline-derived CDR1 and CDR2 are SGDLS and YYNGEE. In DNA form, the CDR3 reads TGTGCCAGCAGCGCGGATTACGGGGAGCTGTTTTTT. Translating gives CASSADYGELFF.

The rearrangement uses TRBV7-9 and TRBJ1-4; D might be TRBD1 (6 bases). Germline values: CDR1 SEHNR, CDR2 FQNEAQ (reference sequence). The CDR3 runs to 15 residues. The V end lost 5 bases, the J end lost 0 bases, and 10 bases lay between the germline ends. DNA of the CDR3: TGTGCCAGCAGCCCGACAGGTGCAACTAATGAAAAACTGTTTTTT. This encodes CASSPTGATNEKLFF.

This clone showed up just once. The chain joins TRBV7-6 to TRBJ2-3; TRBD1 might be the D (5 bases). The CDR3 length is 14 residues. V dropped 2 bases and J dropped 5 bases, with 11 bases sitting between them. CDR1 SGHVS and CDR2 FNYEAQ come from the germline V gene. For the CDR3, the DNA is TGTGCCAGCAGCTTAAGACAGACCCAAGATACGCAGTATTTT. It specifies CASSLRQTQDTQYF.

The V gene is TRBV9, the J gene TRBJ2-1, with 11 bases that match TRBD2. This CDR3 is 17 amino acids long. V gave up 0 bases and J gave up 4 bases; unmatched junction bases: 6. Germline V gene data show CDR1 as SGDLS and CDR2 as YYNGEE. The CDR3 coding sequence is TGTGCCAGCAGCGTAGGTAGCGGGGGGGCTTCATACAATGAGCAGTTCTTC. Its translation: CASSVGSGGASYNEQFF.

V and J are TRBV6-6 and TRBJ2-2; D is perhaps TRBD2 (5 bases). Trimming left V 4 bases short and J 8 bases short, with 11 bases between. CDR1 MNHNY and CDR2 SVGAGI come from the germline V gene (reference sequence). The CDR3 is made up of 13 amino acids. The DNA for the CDR3 is TGTGCCAGCAGTTCCCTCGGGGAGGGGGAGCTGTTTTTT. It specifies CASSSLGEGELFF.

The chain joins TRBV4-2 to TRBJ2-3, with a tentative D call TRBD2 (7 bases). The CDR3 has 17 residues. Looked up from germline, CDR1 is LGHNA and CDR2 is YNFKEQ. Between the trimmed V and J ends, which lost 0 bases and 6 bases, there was a span of 19 bases. CDR3: CASSQDPSLGGLDTQYF. Written as DNA, the CDR3 is TGTGCCAGCAGCCAAGATCCCTCTTTGGGGGGGCTGGATACGCAGTATTTT.

This chain connects TRBV13 to TRBJ2-3; a weak D match, TRBD2 (6 bases). CDR3 length: 16 amino acids. The germline gives CDR1 PRHDT, CDR2 FYEKMQ (reference sequence). Trimming stripped 5 bases from V and 2 bases from J, with 17 bases between. The CDR3 DNA sequence: TGTGCCAGCAGCGGGGCGGGGAAAGCTCCCACAGATACGCAGTATTTT. Translated: CASSGAGKAPTDTQYF.

The J gene is TRBJ1-1, the V gene TRBV13; no reliable D call. Trimming left V 1 base short and J 5 bases short, with 5 bases between. The CDR3 is 12 amino acids. CDR1 and CDR2 (germline): PRHDT, FYEKMQ (reference sequence). The CDR3 protein is CASSLEGTEAFF. In DNA form, the CDR3 reads TGTGCCAGCAGCTTAGAGGGAACTGAAGCTTTCTTT. The full variable domain, in which reference TRBV13 and TRBJ1-1 provide the parts outside the CDR3, is AAGVIQSPRHLIKEKRETATLKCYPIPRHDTVYWYQQGPGQDPQFLISFYEKMQSDKGSIPDRFSAQQFSDYHSELNMSSLELGDSALYFCASSLEGTEAFFGQGTRLTVV.

The rearrangement joins TRBV13 to TRBJ2-7; D possibly corresponds to TRBD1 (5 bases). In germline, CDR1 is PRHDT, CDR2 FYEKMQ (reference sequence). There are 15 residues in the CDR3. The ends were cut back, 4 bases at V and 0 bases at J, with 13 bases in the middle. The CDR3 sequence: CASSSTENYSYEQYF. CDR3 sequence (DNA): TGTGCCAGCAGCTCGACAGAAAATTACTCCTACGAGCAGTACTTC.

V usage is TRBV4-3 and J usage is TRBJ1-2, with D possibly TRBD1 on 5 matching bases. Germline V gene lookup returns CDR1 LGHNA and CDR2 YSLEER. V dropped 1 base and J dropped 6 bases, with 18 bases sitting between them. This CDR3 comprises 16 residues. CDR3 protein: CASSQARQSGRDGYTF. CDR3 sequence (DNA): TGCGCCAGCAGCCAAGCCAGGCAGTCGGGCAGGGATGGCTACACCTTC.

The CDR3 spells CASSQVPTNSYEQYF. The DNA for the CDR3 is TGCGCCAGCAGCCAAGTACCGACCAACTCCTACGAGCAGTACTTC. V gene TRBV4-3 combines with J gene TRBJ2-7, with D uncertain. Germline lookup yields CDR1 LGHNA and CDR2 YSLEER. There are 15 residues in the CDR3. Trimming took off 1 base at V and 0 bases at J, with 10 bases between the two ends.

The genes are TRBV15 and TRBJ2-2; TRBD1 might be the D (6 bases). The CDR3 runs to 15 residues. Germline V gene lookup returns CDR1 LNHNV and CDR2 YYDKDF (reference sequence). V was shortened by 0 bases and J by 7 bases, with 12 bases between the two germline ends. CDR3 in DNA: TGTGCCACCAGCAGAGAAGGACAGCCAGTCGGGGAGCTGTTTTTT. Residues: CATSREGQPVGELFF.

This clone came up a few times. The chain carries TRBV30 and TRBJ1-2, with D maybe TRBD1 (6 bases). Per germline, CDR1 GTSNPN and CDR2 SVGIG (reference sequence). This CDR3 is 11 amino acids long. The V end lost 2 bases, the J end lost 8 bases, and 9 bases lay between the germline ends. In DNA, the CDR3 is TGTGCCTGGAGTACAGGGAGAGGCTACACCTTC. The encoded protein is CAWSTGRGYTF. The full variable domain, its missing parts supplied by reference TRBV30 and TRBJ1-2, is SQTIHQWPATLVQPVGSPLSLECTVEGTSNPNLYWYRQAAGRGLQLLFYSVGIGQISSEVPQNLSASRPQDRQFILSSKKLLLSDSGFYLCAWSTGRGYTFGSGTRLTVV.

This chain connects TRBV15 to TRBJ2-7; no clear D. The CDR3 sequence is 12 residues long. Germline assignment: CDR1 LNHNV and CDR2 YYDKDF (reference sequence). V was trimmed by 3 bases and J by 6 bases, leaving 9 bases between them. The CDR3 here is CATSSPDREQYF. In nucleotides, the CDR3 is TGTGCCACCAGCAGCCCAGACCGCGAGCAGTACTTC.

CDR3 bases: TGTGCCAGCAGCCCCAAACGAGGGTTCAACGAGCAGTACTTC. Translation gives CASSPKRGFNEQYF. The chain employs TRBV7-8 and TRBJ2-7, with a weak D call TRBD2 (5 bases). The V end lost 5 bases, the J end lost 5 bases, and 16 bases lay between the germline ends. The CDR3 consists of 14 residues. Germline V gene lookup returns CDR1 SGHVS and CDR2 FQNEAQ.

This clone was observed a few times. The J gene is TRBJ1-4, the V gene TRBV27; no clear D. Germline CDR1 is MNHEY and CDR2 is SMNVEV (reference sequence). The V end was cut by 2 bases, the J end by 8 bases, with 3 bases between. The CDR3 has 11 residues. DNA of the CDR3: TGTGCCAGCAGTTTAGGGGAAAAACTGTTTTTT. It is translated as CASSLGEKLFF. Supplemented by reference TRBV27 and TRBJ1-4, the full variable domain reads EAQVTQNPRYLITVTGKKLTVTCSQNMNHEYMSWYRQDPGLGLRQIYYSMNVEVTDKGDVPEGYKVSRKEKRNFPLILESPSPNQTSLYFCASSLGEKLFFGSGTQLSVL.

The gene calls are TRBV2 and TRBJ1-1; D unresolved. In germline, CDR1 is SNHLY, CDR2 FYNNEI. Deletions cut 5 bases from V and 0 bases from J, with 10 bases between. The CDR3 has 14 residues. CDR3 sequence: CASSPRGLNTEAFF. CDR3 DNA sequence: TGTGCCAGCAGTCCCAGAGGATTGAACACTGAAGCTTTCTTT.

This chain uses TRBV14 with TRBJ1-1; D is uncertain. V lost 0 bases, J lost 8 bases, and 7 bases lay in between. This CDR3 contains 12 residues. Germline V gene data show CDR1 as SGHDN and CDR2 as FVKESK. The CDR3 nucleotides are TGTGCCAGCAGCCAAGAGTCAATCGAAGCTTTCTTT. Protein product: CASSQESIEAFF.

The V and J genes are TRBV7-6 and TRBJ2-5; possibly TRBD1 or TRBD2 for D (5 bases each). The germline V gene encodes CDR1 SGHVS and CDR2 FNYEAQ. The ends were cut back, 5 bases at V and 9 bases at J, with 19 bases in the middle. The CDR3 is 14 residues long. Written as DNA, the CDR3 is TGTGCCAGCAGCCCGCTAGGGGCTCTGGAGGCCCAGTACTTC. It is translated as CASSPLGALEAQYF.

The gene calls are TRBV27 and TRBJ2-3; D is uncertain. With 3 bases removed from V and 0 bases from J, the gap between germline ends came to 10 bases. The CDR3 length is 15 residues. CDR1 MNHEY and CDR2 SMNVEV come from the germline V gene (reference sequence). This CDR3 is CASSFASPSTDTQYF. DNA for the CDR3: TGTGCCAGCAGTTTCGCCAGCCCCAGCACAGATACGCAGTATTTT.

This clone has more than one count but fewer than ten. This chain connects TRBV12-5 to TRBJ2-1; 8 bases map to TRBD2. After removal of 8 bases from V and 0 bases from J, the junction contained 3 bases not matched to a gene. The CDR3 totals 14 residues. CDR1 is LGHNT, CDR2 FRNRAP, per germline. The CDR3 nucleotides are TGTGCTAGTCGGGGGGGAAGCTCCTACAATGAGCAGTTCTTC. This sequence encodes CASRGGSSYNEQFF. Full variable domain (missing parts from reference TRBV12-5 and TRBJ2-1): DARVTQTPRHKVTEMGQEVTMRCQPILGHNTVFWYRQTMMQGLELLAYFRNRAPLDDSGMPKDRFSAEMPDATLATLKIQPSEPRDSAVYFCASRGGSSYNEQFFGPGTRLTVL.

V gene TRBV30 combines with J gene TRBJ2-1; 9 bases fit TRBD2. In germline, CDR1 is GTSNPN, CDR2 SVGIG (reference sequence). The CDR3 extends over 14 amino acids. Trimming removed 0 bases from V and 5 bases from J; junction bases left unmatched: 2. CDR3 sequence: CAWSVLAGHNEQFF. CDR3 DNA: TGTGCCTGGAGTGTCCTAGCGGGGCACAATGAGCAGTTCTTC. Full variable domain (missing parts from reference TRBV30 and TRBJ2-1): SQTIHQWPATLVQPVGSPLSLECTVEGTSNPNLYWYRQAAGRGLQLLFYSVGIGQISSEVPQNLSASRPQDRQFILSSKKLLLSDSGFYLCAWSVLAGHNEQFFGPGTRLTVL.

On this clone: This specimen includes other DNA sequences encoding the same CDR3. The rearrangement links TRBV29-1 to TRBJ2-7; TRBD1 matches 9 bases. This CDR3 has 12 amino acids. Trimming removed 7 bases from V and 4 bases from J; junction bases left unmatched: 5. Germline CDR1 reads SQVTM; CDR2 reads ANQGSEA. CDR3 in DNA: TGCAGCGCCGTGGGACAGGGTTACGAGCAGTACTTC. This translates into CSAVGQGYEQYF.

The chain couples TRBV9 to TRBJ2-7; D remains ambiguous. V lost 0 bases, J lost 3 bases, and 10 bases lay in between. Germline values: CDR1 SGDLS, CDR2 YYNGEE. The CDR3 has 14 residues. The CDR3 is CASSVGLSDYEQYF. CDR3 sequence (DNA): TGTGCCAGCAGCGTAGGACTGTCGGACTACGAGCAGTACTTC. The full variable domain, rest sourced from reference TRBV9 and TRBJ2-7, is DSGVTQTPKHLITATGQRVTLRCSPRSGDLSVYWYQQSLDQGLQFLIQYYNGEERAKGNILERFSAQQFPDLHSELNLSSLELGDSALYFCASSVGLSDYEQYFGPGTRLTVT.

The gene calls are TRBV9 and TRBJ1-1; tentatively, D is TRBD1 (6 bases). Between the trimmed V and J ends, which lost 4 bases and 5 bases, there was a span of 12 bases. The CDR3 sequence is 13 residues long. Per the germline V gene, CDR1 is SGDLS and CDR2 is YYNGEE. DNA of the CDR3: TGTGCCAGCAGCTCAGGGGTCGGGACTGAAGCTTTCTTT. It yields the protein CASSSGVGTEAFF. The full variable domain, with the rest looked up from reference TRBV9 and TRBJ1-1, is DSGVTQTPKHLITATGQRVTLRCSPRSGDLSVYWYQQSLDQGLQFLIQYYNGEERAKGNILERFSAQQFPDLHSELNLSSLELGDSALYFCASSSGVGTEAFFGQGTRLTVV.

This rearrangement joins TRBV13 to TRBJ2-7, with TRBD2 matching 8 bases. Germline assignment: CDR1 PRHDT and CDR2 FYEKMQ (reference sequence). With 2 bases clipped from V and 1 base from J, the junction kept 4 bases outside the gene matches. The CDR3 spans 15 residues. The CDR3 region is CASSLWAGGSYEQYF. As DNA, the CDR3 is TGTGCCAGCAGCTTATGGGCGGGGGGATCCTACGAGCAGTACTTC. Full variable domain (missing parts from reference TRBV13 and TRBJ2-7): AAGVIQSPRHLIKEKRETATLKCYPIPRHDTVYWYQQGPGQDPQFLISFYEKMQSDKGSIPDRFSAQQFSDYHSELNMSSLELGDSALYFCASSLWAGGSYEQYFGPGTRLTVT.

In its sample, this clone was seen a few times. The genes are TRBV2 and TRBJ1-6, with 7 bases fitting TRBD1. The ends lost 5 bases at V and 11 bases at J; junction bases unmatched: 6. Germline lookup yields CDR1 SNHLY and CDR2 FYNNEI. The CDR3 has 13 amino acids. The CDR3 sequence: CASSQGQVPPLHF. The CDR3 bases are TGTGCCAGCAGTCAAGGACAGGTACCACCCCTCCACTTT.

V gene TRBV9 combines with J gene TRBJ1-3; a possible D gene is TRBD1 (5 bases). The germline V gene encodes CDR1 SGDLS and CDR2 YYNGEE. Trimming left V 2 bases short and J 2 bases short, with 8 bases between. The CDR3 loop spans 14 amino acids. CDR3 sequence (DNA): TGTGCCAGCAGCGTTCAAGGGGCTGGAAACACCATATATTTT. The encoded protein is CASSVQGAGNTIYF. Filled out from reference TRBV9 and TRBJ1-3, the complete variable domain reads DSGVTQTPKHLITATGQRVTLRCSPRSGDLSVYWYQQSLDQGLQFLIQYYNGEERAKGNILERFSAQQFPDLHSELNLSSLELGDSALYFCASSVQGAGNTIYFGEGSWLTVV.

There are a few counts of this clone. The chain uses TRBV7-9 and TRBJ1-1, with D hard to call. The CDR3 spans 12 residues. The V gene's germline CDR1 is SEHNR and CDR2 FQNEAQ (reference sequence). Trimming shortened V by 3 bases and J by 1 base, and 3 bases separated the two germline ends. The CDR3 is CASSFWNTEAFF. Here the CDR3 DNA reads TGTGCCAGCAGCTTTTGGAACACTGAAGCTTTCTTT.

Only a few counts were recorded for this clone. The chain combines TRBV25-1 with TRBJ1-2; no firm D call. The CDR3 length is 12 residues. V lost 8 bases and J 4 bases, leaving 11 bases between the germline ends. The germline CDR1 and CDR2 sequences are MGHDK and SYGVNS. The CDR3 sequence is CASVDKSYGYTF. The CDR3 region has the DNA TGTGCCAGCGTTGACAAGTCCTATGGCTACACCTTC.

The chain combines TRBV5-1 with TRBJ2-5; D uncertain. The CDR3 runs 14 residues. Germline lookup yields CDR1 SGHRS and CDR2 YFSETQ. V was trimmed by 4 bases and J by 2 bases, leaving 12 bases between them. CDR3 sequence: CASSPNGVQETQYF. The CDR3 DNA follows: TGCGCCAGCAGCCCCAATGGGGTTCAAGAGACCCAGTACTTC.